The entry below describes one T cell receptor (beta chain). How the authors handled the data: Amplification from reference gene primers served as the basis for estimated nucleated cell counts. Libraries were prepared by immunoSEQ multiplex PCR; TCRdb keeps only in-frame clonotypes and omits some of them. The DNA gave D and trimming, while V, J and clone size come from that table. Of about 280,000 clones in the sample, about nine tenths were seen once. This entry belongs to a study of blood T cell repertoires in COVID-19. Study-wide context: COVID-19 samples, acute and convalescent, were from the United States, Italy and Spain. Sources were T cells, B-cell-depleted T cells, or PBMCs; the material itself was cDNA or gDNA.

Germline V CDR1 and CDR2: SGHTA, FQGNSA. This CDR3 comprises 13 residues. Between the trimmed V and J ends, which lost 4 bases and 2 bases, there was a span of 7 bases. The source of this sequence is a young woman with active or convalescent COVID-19. The V call is TRBV7-2, the J call TRBJ2-3; D gene uncertain. Sample: peripheral blood. The CDR3 spells CASSSPYTDTQYF. The CDR3 DNA sequence: TGTGCCAGCAGCTCCCCTTACACAGATACGCAGTATTTT.